The T cell receptor beta chain under discussion was sequenced for a study of T cells after posttransplantation cyclophosphamide (dated by TCRdb to 2015 to 2016). With respect to the entire study: Using TRB sequencing, the study followed how the T cell repertoire rebuilt after myeloablative bone marrow transplantation with posttransplantation cyclophosphamide given as GVHD prophylaxis. Samples from about 35 PTCy-treated patients, along with samples from about 17 of their related bone marrow donors, underwent antigen receptor sequencing. Blood from all 35 or so PTCy patients who had 1-year posttransplant specimens underwent TRB sequencing. Because TRA and TRB clonality correlated tightly in roughly nine samples, the subsequent TCR analyses were limited to TRB only. Public TRB sequences were compared against a database of over 3,000 sequences linked to responses to pathogens, tumor antigens, self-antigens and alloantigens. TRB sequencing was also done on up to roughly 3 additional blood samples from 2 to 5.2 years after transplant in 3 patients, and on pretransplant blood from several patients. Results the study describes overall, beyond this receptor: At 1-2 months, donor-recipient similarity was low but rose over the first year, and the later blood repertoires were often dominated by donor CD8+ memory clones. Across 40 to 55 patients, TRB clonality was highly associated with recipient CMV seropositivity and CMV reactivation, and diversity in PTCy patients was similar to diversity in CNI/methotrexate controls. The TRB repertoires of T cells infiltrating skin or GI tract showed only limited overlap with the TRB repertoires of T cells in blood.

The meaning of the sample's treatment or condition label: high-dose cyclophosphamide on days +3 and +4 as single-agent GVHD prophylaxis. Busulfan and fludarabine conditioning, a related or unrelated marrow graft, and cyclophosphamide on days +3 and +4 were given to PTCy patients. The PTCy-treated patients were drawn from a prospective, multi-institutional clinical trial. Peripheral blood and bone marrow mononuclear cells were isolated by Ficoll-Hypaque density centrifugation and cryopreserved. V trim: 0 bases; J trim: 7 bases; unmatched bases: 4. Sequences SGHNT (CDR1) and YYREEE (CDR2) are obtained from the germline V gene (reference sequence). From cysteine to phenylalanine, the CDR3 is 14 amino acids long. Just the 42-base CDR3 DNA is kept, in frame starting at base 1. The table lists this clone with many counts. The antigen it recognizes is unknown. Base qualities are not provided; no much larger clone lies one nucleotide away.

Genomic DNA was the input for TRB sequencing, which was run either with the immunoSEQ assay at survey resolution or with the hsTCRB kit. The study's processing was this. The immunoSEQ software handled initial read processing, and the LymphoSeq R package was used for repertoire analyses. For each TRB dataset, clonality was calculated as 1 minus normalized Shannon entropy, and the Gini coefficient was computed as well. To infer phenotypes in unsorted samples, TRB sequences from sorted subsets of the recipient or donor were mapped onto unsorted samples from the same recipient. The immuneACCESS repertoire file appears here via TCRdb, limited to in-frame rearrangements. These files lack a portion of the clones; in checked studies, under half of the deficit traces to unresolved V genes, and the cause of the others is not known. That table furnishes V, J and clone size, whereas the DNA furnished D and trimming. The sample records roughly 8,000 clones, none occurring a single time. 4.5% to 7% of the sample rests with the top ten.

Sequencing used PBMCs, obtained after an allogeneic stem cell transplant with post-transplant cyclophosphamide. This sequence uses TRBV5-4 and TRBJ2-4, with 7 bases in between that match TRBD1. The TCR originated in a male patient between 25 and 39 years old who received an allogeneic stem cell transplant from an unrelated donor, was CMV-positive, and had acute and chronic GVHD. In patients who had a transplant, some T cells may come from the graft donor. The DNA sequence is TGTGCCAGCAGCTTGGACAGGGGATCGAACATTCAGTACTTC. This yields the protein CASSLDRGSNIQYF.